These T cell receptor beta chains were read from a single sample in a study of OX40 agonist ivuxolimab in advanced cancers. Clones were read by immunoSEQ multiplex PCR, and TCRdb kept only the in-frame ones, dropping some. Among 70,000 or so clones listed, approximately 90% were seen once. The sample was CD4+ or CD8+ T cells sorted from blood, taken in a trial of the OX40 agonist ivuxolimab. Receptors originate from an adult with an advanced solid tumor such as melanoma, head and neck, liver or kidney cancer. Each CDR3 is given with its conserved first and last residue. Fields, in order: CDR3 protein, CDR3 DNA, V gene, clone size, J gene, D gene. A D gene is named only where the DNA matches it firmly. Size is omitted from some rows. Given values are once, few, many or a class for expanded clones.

CASSPGTSNQPQHF TGTGCCAGCAGCCCCGGGACGAGCAATCAGCCCCAGCATTTT TRBV5-6 . TRBJ1-5 .
CATSRGAAWTGEEETQYF TGTGCCACCAGCAGAGGGGCGGCCTGGACAGGGGAAGAAGAGACCCAGTACTTC TRBV15 . TRBJ2-5 TRBD1
CASSVSGVNTEAFF TGTGCCAGCAGCGTATCCGGGGTGAACACTGAAGCTTTCTTT TRBV9 . TRBJ1-1 .
CAIQDRGLAYGYTF TGTGCCATCCAGGACAGGGGGCTTGCCTATGGCTACACCTTC TRBV10-3 . TRBJ1-2 TRBD1
CASSPLGGGLQETQYF TGTGCCAGCAGTCCCCTGGGTGGGGGGCTCCAAGAGACCCAGTACTTC TRBV27 . TRBJ2-5 .
CASSSGGDTDTQYF TGTGCCAGCAGCTCCGGGGGGGACACAGATACGCAGTATTTT TRBV9 . TRBJ2-3 TRBD2
CASSLVEAGELFF TGTGCCAGCAGCTTGGTCGAGGCCGGGGAGCTGTTTTTT TRBV7-9 . TRBJ2-2 .
CASSLWGRNYEQYF TGTGCCAGCAGTCTTTGGGGACGGAACTACGAGCAGTACTTC TRBV28 . TRBJ2-7 .
CASSILGSGQINEQFF TGTGCCAGTAGTATTCTTGGTTCGGGACAGATCAATGAGCAGTTCTTC TRBV19 . TRBJ2-1 TRBD1
CASSARITGGRGYNEQFF TGTGCCAGCAGCGCCCGGATTACAGGGGGCAGGGGCTACAATGAGCAGTTCTTC TRBV7-9 . TRBJ2-1 TRBD1
CASSLAARGTEAFF TGTGCCAGCAGTTTAGCAGCGAGGGGCACTGAAGCTTTCTTT TRBV27 . TRBJ1-1 .
CASSSGTAYTF TGTGCCAGCAGTTCCGGGACAGCGTACACCTTC TRBV6-6 . TRBJ1-2 TRBD1
CASSLTGSVPYEQYF TGCGCCAGCAGCTTGACAGGCTCCGTCCCCTACGAGCAGTACTTC TRBV5-1 . TRBJ2-7 .
CASSSAGLTDYEQYF TGTGCCAGCAGCTCTGCGGGACTGACGGATTACGAGCAGTACTTC TRBV7-6 . TRBJ2-7 .
CASSSRDQDRGRPGEKLFF TGTGCCAGCAGTTCCCGAGACCAGGACAGGGGCCGCCCGGGAGAAAAACTGTTTTTT TRBV7-9 . TRBJ1-4 TRBD1
CASSVGGLNTGELFF TGTGCCAGCAGCGTAGGAGGACTTAACACCGGGGAGCTGTTTTTT TRBV9 . TRBJ2-2 .
CATSRDRAGVGHEQYF TGTGCCACCAGCAGAGATCGCGCAGGGGTGGGCCACGAGCAGTACTTC TRBV15 . TRBJ2-7 .
CASSPLAAGGGMYF TGTGCCAGCAGTCCACTCGCGGCTGGAGGGGGGATGTACTTC TRBV6-5 once TRBJ2-7 .
CASNVASYGYTF TGTGCCAGCAACGTCGCCTCCTATGGCTACACCTTC TRBV6-1 . TRBJ1-2 .
CASSFGQGNTYEQYF TGTGCCAGCTCCTTCGGACAGGGCAATACCTACGAGCAGTACTTC TRBV5-8 . TRBJ2-7 TRBD1
CASSMTGGTDTQYF TGTGCCAGCAGCATGACAGGGGGGACGGATACGCAGTATTTT TRBV13 . TRBJ2-3 TRBD1
CASSYSVGGSSYEQYF TGCGCCAGCAGCTACAGCGTAGGGGGTAGTTCCTACGAGCAGTACTTC TRBV5-1 . TRBJ2-7 .
CASSLVPPAEQYF TGTGCCAGCAGCTTGGTCCCTCCCGCCGAGCAGTACTTC TRBV5-5 . TRBJ2-7 .
CASSLGGLRDTQYF TGTGCCAGCAGCTTGGGTGGGCTGAGGGATACGCAGTATTTT TRBV7-9 . TRBJ2-3 .
CADHLGRVHTGELFF TGTGCCGACCACCTGGGGAGGGTTCACACCGGGGAGCTGTTTTTT TRBV21-1 . TRBJ2-2 .
CASSYSEGNQPQHF TGTGCCAGCAGTTACTCAGAGGGGAACCAGCCCCAGCATTTT TRBV6-5 . TRBJ1-5 .
CASSLARKDRVTGHTGELFF TGTGCCAGCAGCTTGGCCCGGAAGGACAGGGTAACAGGGCACACCGGGGAGCTGTTTTTT TRBV5-4 . TRBJ2-2 TRBD1
CASSVSQDTVPTYNEQFF TGTGCCAGCAGCGTATCCCAAGATACCGTCCCTACTTACAATGAGCAGTTCTTC TRBV9 . TRBJ2-1 .
CASSLAEGNTEAFF TGTGCCAGCAGCTTAGCGGAAGGGAACACTGAAGCTTTCTTT TRBV7-6 . TRBJ1-1 .
CASSGGGGAGTDTQYF TGTGCCAGCAGTGGAGGCGGGGGGGCCGGCACAGATACGCAGTATTTT TRBV6-4 . TRBJ2-3 TRBD2
CAWSGVGEGGYTF TGTGCCTGGAGTGGGGTAGGGGAGGGTGGCTACACCTTC TRBV30 . TRBJ1-2 .
CASSPNRGPYEQYF TGCGCCAGCAGCCCGAACAGGGGGCCATACGAGCAGTACTTC TRBV4-1 once TRBJ2-7 TRBD1
CASSQGGMRINSYNEQFF TGTGCCAGCAGTCAGGGTGGGATGAGGATTAACTCCTACAATGAGCAGTTCTTC TRBV2 once TRBJ2-1 .
CASSPGTGSTDTQYF TGTGCCAGCAGCCCTGGGACAGGGAGTACAGATACGCAGTATTTT TRBV6-4 . TRBJ2-3 TRBD1
CASSQRDTYEQYF TGCGCCAGCAGCCAACGAGATACCTACGAGCAGTACTTC TRBV4-1 . TRBJ2-7 .
CASSQDAASVYEQYF TGCGCCAGCAGCCAAGACGCTGCTAGCGTGTACGAGCAGTACTTC TRBV4-3 . TRBJ2-7 .
CASSILGTGTYEQYF TGTGCCAGTAGTATCCTCGGGACAGGGACATACGAGCAGTACTTC TRBV19 . TRBJ2-7 TRBD1
CASSHRHQTYEQYF TGTGCCAGTAGCCACCGACACCAAACCTACGAGCAGTACTTC TRBV19 . TRBJ2-7 .
CASSHRTPEQETQYF TGTGCCAGCAGCCACCGAACGCCCGAACAAGAGACCCAGTACTTC TRBV14 . TRBJ2-5 .
CASTQRASGGPQETQYF TGTGCCAGCACCCAGAGGGCTAGCGGGGGGCCCCAGGAGACCCAGTACTTC TRBV13 . TRBJ2-5 TRBD2
CASSYSGTDYGYTF TGTGCCAGCAGTTACTCAGGGACAGATTATGGCTACACCTTC TRBV6-5 . TRBJ1-2 TRBD1